These 14 T cell receptor beta chains were all obtained from the same sample, sequenced in a study of blood T cell repertoires in COVID-19. TCRdb's table, derived via immunoSEQ multiplex PCR, lists solely in-frame clones and lacks some. The sample has around 75,000 clones, around nine tenths seen once. Sequenced: peripheral blood. These receptors originate from a man aged 55 to 70 with acute or convalescent COVID-19.

V usage is TRBV18 and J usage is TRBJ1-2; maybe TRBD1 (6 bases). With 3 bases removed from V and 4 bases from J, the gap between germline ends came to 18 bases. The CDR3 is made up of 16 amino acids. The V gene's germline CDR1 is KGHSH and CDR2 LQKENI. The CDR3 loop reads CASSPTLDSGFYGYTF. CDR3 bases: TGTGCCAGCTCACCCACATTGGACAGCGGTTTCTATGGCTACACCTTC.

This chain links TRBV29-1 with TRBJ1-2; no definite D call. Trimming left V 0 bases short and J 7 bases short, with 15 bases between. The CDR3 loop spans 14 amino acids. Germline CDR1 reads SQVTM; CDR2 reads ANQGSEA. CDR3 residues: CSVEETEGAGGYTF. Written as DNA, the CDR3 is TGCAGCGTTGAAGAAACGGAGGGTGCGGGTGGCTACACCTTC.

The rearrangement joins TRBV5-1 to TRBJ2-2; 7 nucleotides agree with TRBD1. The CDR3 covers 15 residues. Germline CDR1 SGHRS, CDR2 YFSETQ. Unmatched junction bases numbered 8, after V lost 6 bases and J lost 3 bases. The CDR3 loop is CASTTIGTDTGELFF. CDR3 nucleotides: TGCGCCAGCACTACTATCGGGACAGACACCGGGGAGCTGTTTTTT.

The V gene is TRBV6-1, the J gene TRBJ1-2; no definite D call. Germline V gene data show CDR1 as MNHNS and CDR2 as SASEGT. The CDR3 is made up of 16 amino acids. Trimming stripped 1 base from V and 0 bases from J, with 12 bases between. As DNA, the CDR3 is TGTGCCAGCAGTGAAGTCGTAGTGGTGTCTAACTATGGCTACACCTTC. Protein product: CASSEVVVVSNYGYTF.

V is TRBV6-4 and J is TRBJ1-1; a weak D match, TRBD1 (6 bases). Per germline, CDR1 MRHNA and CDR2 SNTAGT. The CDR3 runs to 13 residues. V was cut by 2 bases and J by 7 bases, with 11 bases left in between. The CDR3 nucleotides are TGTGCCAGCAGTGACGGCAGGGGTATTGAAGCTTTCTTT. This gives the protein CASSDGRGIEAFF.

The gene calls are TRBV7-6 and TRBJ2-1, with 9 bases aligning to TRBD1. This CDR3 is 14 amino acids long. Germline V CDR1 and CDR2: SGHVS, FNYEAQ. V shed 8 bases, J shed 7 bases, and the junction held 9 bases outside the gene matches. The CDR3 region has the DNA TGTGCCAGCTCCCGGGGGGACAGGGATAATGAGCAGTTCTTC. Encoded protein: CASSRGDRDNEQFF.

This chain connects TRBV19 to TRBJ1-1; the D is unclear. The V gene lost 5 bases and the J gene lost 2 bases, with 9 bases spanning the gap. Germline V gene lookup returns CDR1 LNHDA and CDR2 SQIVND (reference sequence). The CDR3 has 13 residues. The CDR3 DNA reads TGTGCCAGTAGTTATACAGAAAACACTGAAGCTTTCTTT. Its translation is CASSYTENTEAFF.

This chain uses TRBV3-1 (or the pseudogene TRBV3-2) with TRBJ1-4; 7 positions match TRBD1. The CDR3 is made up of 16 amino acids. CDR1 and CDR2 from the germline V gene are LGHDT and YNNKEL (reference sequence). Trimming took 2 bases from V and 8 from J; bases not matched to a gene: 11. CDR3 in DNA: TGTGCCAGCAGCCAAACCACTACAGGGGCGGGAGAAAAACTGTTTTTT. Amino acid sequence: CASSQTTTGAGEKLFF.

This rearrangement joins TRBV5-1 to TRBJ1-2; D is unresolved. This CDR3 contains 12 residues. Trimming shortened V by 6 bases and J by 8 bases, and 14 bases separated the two germline ends. Germline V gives CDR1 SGHRS, CDR2 YFSETQ. The CDR3 DNA is TGCGCCAGCACCCCCAGGAGGGAGGGCTACACCTTC. It specifies CASTPRREGYTF.

The gene calls are TRBV5-1 and TRBJ1-2, with TRBD1 matching over 8 bases. This CDR3 comprises 13 residues. After removal of 5 bases from V and 7 bases from J, the junction contained 7 bases not matched to a gene. Germline V gene sequence: CDR1 SGHRS, CDR2 YFSETQ. The CDR3 coding sequence is TGCGCCAGCAGTGTACAGGGGGTGTCTGGCTACACCTTC. Protein product: CASSVQGVSGYTF. The whole variable domain, filled in from reference TRBV5-1 and TRBJ1-2, reads KAGVTQTPRYLIKTRGQQVTLSCSPISGHRSVSWYQQTPGQGLQFLFEYFSETQRNKGNFPGRFSGRQFSNSRSEMNVSTLELGDSALYLCASSVQGVSGYTFGSGTRLTVV.

The gene calls are TRBV9 and TRBJ1-6, with D possibly matching TRBD1 (5 bases). V lost 2 bases and J 3 bases, leaving 9 bases between the germline ends. Looked up from germline, CDR1 is SGDLS and CDR2 is YYNGEE. The CDR3 has 15 amino acids. In DNA form, the CDR3 reads TGTGCCAGCAGCGTGGAAGGGGTCTATAATTCACCCCTCCACTTT. Its protein is CASSVEGVYNSPLHF. The full variable domain, completed using reference TRBV9 and TRBJ1-6, is DSGVTQTPKHLITATGQRVTLRCSPRSGDLSVYWYQQSLDQGLQFLIQYYNGEERAKGNILERFSAQQFPDLHSELNLSSLELGDSALYFCASSVEGVYNSPLHFGNGTRLTVT.

V and J are TRBV19 and TRBJ2-5; possibly TRBD2 for D (7 bases). Trimming took 5 bases from V and 0 from J, leaving 10 bases between them. The CDR3 consists of 14 residues. Looked up from germline, CDR1 is LNHDA and CDR2 is SQIVND (reference sequence). CDR3 sequence (DNA): TGTGCCAGTAGTCGGGGGGCAGACCAAGAGACCCAGTACTTC. Translation: CASSRGADQETQYF.

J is TRBJ2-3 and V is TRBV10-1; 7 nucleotides agree with TRBD1. This CDR3 is built from 16 residues. Germline trimming cut 0 bases from V and 2 bases from J; bases unmatched to any gene: 5. Germline CDR1 WNHNN, CDR2 SYGVQD (reference sequence). As DNA, the CDR3 is TGCGCCAGCAGTGAGTCGGTGACAGGGAACACAGATACGCAGTATTTT. It encodes CASSESVTGNTDTQYF.

This chain uses TRBV12-5 with TRBJ2-3; D possibly corresponds to TRBD1 (5 bases). The germline CDR1 and CDR2 sequences are LGHNT and FRNRAP. The CDR3 loop spans 10 amino acids. Trimming removed 6 bases at V and 8 bases at J, with 6 bases between. The DNA for the CDR3 is TGTGCTAGTGGGCAGGGTACGCAGTATTTT. This codes for CASGQGTQYF.